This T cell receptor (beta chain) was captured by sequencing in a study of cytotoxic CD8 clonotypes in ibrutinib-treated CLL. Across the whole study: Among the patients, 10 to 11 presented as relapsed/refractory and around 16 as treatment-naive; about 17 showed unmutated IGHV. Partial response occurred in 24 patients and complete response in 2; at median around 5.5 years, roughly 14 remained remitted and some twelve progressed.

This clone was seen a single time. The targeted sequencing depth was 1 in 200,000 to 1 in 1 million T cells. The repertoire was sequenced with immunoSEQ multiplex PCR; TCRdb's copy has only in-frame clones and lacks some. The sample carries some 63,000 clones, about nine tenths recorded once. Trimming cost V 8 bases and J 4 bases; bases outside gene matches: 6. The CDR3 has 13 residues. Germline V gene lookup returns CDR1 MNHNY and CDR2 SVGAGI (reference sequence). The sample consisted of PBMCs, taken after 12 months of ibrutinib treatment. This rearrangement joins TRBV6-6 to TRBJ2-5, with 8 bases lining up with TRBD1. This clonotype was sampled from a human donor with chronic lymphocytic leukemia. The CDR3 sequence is CASGTGGSETQYF. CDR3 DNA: TGTGCCAGCGGGACAGGTGGATCAGAGACCCAGTACTTC.